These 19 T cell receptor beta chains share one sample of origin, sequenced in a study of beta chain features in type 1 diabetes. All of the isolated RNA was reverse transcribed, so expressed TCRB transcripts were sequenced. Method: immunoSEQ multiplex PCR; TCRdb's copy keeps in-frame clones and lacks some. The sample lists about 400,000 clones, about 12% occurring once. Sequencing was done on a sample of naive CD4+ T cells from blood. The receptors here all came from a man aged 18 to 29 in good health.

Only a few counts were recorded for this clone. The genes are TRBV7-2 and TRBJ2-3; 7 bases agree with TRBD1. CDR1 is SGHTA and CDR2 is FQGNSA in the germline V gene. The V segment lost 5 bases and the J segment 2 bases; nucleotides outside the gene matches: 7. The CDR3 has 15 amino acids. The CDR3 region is CASSPRTGFTDTQYF. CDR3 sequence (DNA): TGTGCCAGCAGCCCCCGGACAGGTTTCACAGATACGCAGTATTTT.

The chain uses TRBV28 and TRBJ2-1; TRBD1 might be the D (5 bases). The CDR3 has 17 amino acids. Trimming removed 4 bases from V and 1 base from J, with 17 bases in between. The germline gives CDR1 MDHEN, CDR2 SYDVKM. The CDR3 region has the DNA TGTGCCAGCAGTTCCTACCAGGGTGTTGGGTCCTACAATGAGCAGTTCTTC. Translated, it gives CASSSYQGVGSYNEQFF.

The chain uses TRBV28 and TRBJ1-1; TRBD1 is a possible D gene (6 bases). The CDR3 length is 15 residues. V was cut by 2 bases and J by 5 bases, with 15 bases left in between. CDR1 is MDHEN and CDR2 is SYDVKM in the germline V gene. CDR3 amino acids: CASSLEVNRATEAFF. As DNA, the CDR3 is TGTGCCAGCAGTTTAGAAGTCAACAGGGCAACTGAAGCTTTCTTT.

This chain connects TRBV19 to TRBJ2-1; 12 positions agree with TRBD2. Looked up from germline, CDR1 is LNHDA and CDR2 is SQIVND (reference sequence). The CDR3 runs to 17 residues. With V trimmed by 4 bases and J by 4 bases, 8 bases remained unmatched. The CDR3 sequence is CASSTHWTSGVYNEQFF. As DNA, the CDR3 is TGTGCCAGTAGTACACATTGGACTAGCGGGGTGTACAATGAGCAGTTCTTC.

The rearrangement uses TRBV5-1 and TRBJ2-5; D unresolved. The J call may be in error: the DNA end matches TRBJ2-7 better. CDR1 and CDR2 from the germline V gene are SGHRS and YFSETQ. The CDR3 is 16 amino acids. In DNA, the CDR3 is TGCGCCAGCAGCCTTGGAACCGCAGGCAGAACCTACGAGCAGTACTTC. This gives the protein CASSLGTAGRTYEQYF.

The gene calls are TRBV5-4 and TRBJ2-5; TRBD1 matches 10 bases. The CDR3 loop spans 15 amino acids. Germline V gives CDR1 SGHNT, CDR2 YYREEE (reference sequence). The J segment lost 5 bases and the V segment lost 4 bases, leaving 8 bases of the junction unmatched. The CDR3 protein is CASSSRQGAWETQYF. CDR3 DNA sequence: TGTGCCAGCAGCAGTCGACAGGGGGCCTGGGAGACCCAGTACTTC.

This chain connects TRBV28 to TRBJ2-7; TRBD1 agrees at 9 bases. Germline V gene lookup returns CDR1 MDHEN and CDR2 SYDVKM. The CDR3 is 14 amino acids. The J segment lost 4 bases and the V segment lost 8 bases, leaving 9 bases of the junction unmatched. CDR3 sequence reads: CASGKQGARYEQYF. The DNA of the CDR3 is TGTGCCAGCGGCAAACAGGGGGCGCGATACGAGCAGTACTTC.

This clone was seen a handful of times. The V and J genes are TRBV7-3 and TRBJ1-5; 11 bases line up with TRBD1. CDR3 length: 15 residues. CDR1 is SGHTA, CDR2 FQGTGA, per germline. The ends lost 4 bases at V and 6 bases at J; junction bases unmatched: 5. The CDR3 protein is CASSSGQGASQPQHF. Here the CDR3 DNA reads TGTGCCAGCAGCTCAGGACAGGGGGCGTCTCAGCCCCAGCATTTT.

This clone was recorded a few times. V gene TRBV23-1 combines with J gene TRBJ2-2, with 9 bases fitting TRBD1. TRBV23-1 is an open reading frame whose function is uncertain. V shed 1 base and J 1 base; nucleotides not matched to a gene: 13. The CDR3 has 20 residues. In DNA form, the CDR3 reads TGCGCCAGCAGTCAATATTGGGACCCACCGGGACAGGGGAACACCGGGGAGCTGTTTTTT. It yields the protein CASSQYWDPPGQGNTGELFF.

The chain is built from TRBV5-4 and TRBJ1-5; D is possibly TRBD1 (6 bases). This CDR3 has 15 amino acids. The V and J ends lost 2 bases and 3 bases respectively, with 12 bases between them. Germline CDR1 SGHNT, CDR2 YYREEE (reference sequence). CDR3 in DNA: TGTGCCAGCAGCTTTGGGGGGGCACCCAATCAGCCCCAGCATTTT. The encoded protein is CASSFGGAPNQPQHF. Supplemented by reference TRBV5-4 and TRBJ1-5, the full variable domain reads ETGVTQSPTHLIKTRGQQVTLRCSSQSGHNTVSWYQQALGQGPQFIFQYYREEENGRGNFPPRFSGLQFPNYSSELNVNALELDDSALYLCASSFGGAPNQPQHFGDGTRLSIL.

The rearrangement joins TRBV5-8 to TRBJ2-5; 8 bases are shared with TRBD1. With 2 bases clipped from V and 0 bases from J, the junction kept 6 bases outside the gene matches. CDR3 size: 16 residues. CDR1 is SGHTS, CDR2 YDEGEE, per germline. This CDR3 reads CASSFRAGGDQETQYF. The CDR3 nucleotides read TGTGCCAGCAGCTTTCGGGCAGGGGGCGACCAAGAGACCCAGTACTTC.

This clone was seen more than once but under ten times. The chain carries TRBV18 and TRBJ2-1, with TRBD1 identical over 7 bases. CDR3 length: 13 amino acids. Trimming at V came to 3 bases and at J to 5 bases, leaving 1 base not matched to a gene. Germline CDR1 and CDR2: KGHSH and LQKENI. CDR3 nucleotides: TGTGCCAGCTCACCGGGGACAGACAATGAGCAGTTCTTC. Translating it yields CASSPGTDNEQFF. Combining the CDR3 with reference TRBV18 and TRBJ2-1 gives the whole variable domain NAGVMQNPRHLVRRRGQEARLRCSPMKGHSHVYWYRQLPEEGLKFMVYLQKENIIDESGMPKERFSAEFPKEGPSILRIQQVVRGDSAAYFCASSPGTDNEQFFGPGTRLTVL.

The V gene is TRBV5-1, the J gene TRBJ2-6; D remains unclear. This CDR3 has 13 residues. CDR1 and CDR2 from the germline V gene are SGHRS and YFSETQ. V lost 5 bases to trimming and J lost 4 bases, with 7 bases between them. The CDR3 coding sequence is TGCGCCAGCAGGGCCTGGGGGGCCAACGTCCTGACTTTC. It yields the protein CASRAWGANVLTF.

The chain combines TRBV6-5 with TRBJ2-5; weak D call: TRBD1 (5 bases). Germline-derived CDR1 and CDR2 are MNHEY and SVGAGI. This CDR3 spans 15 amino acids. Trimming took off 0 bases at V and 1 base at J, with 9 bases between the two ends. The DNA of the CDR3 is TGTGCCAGCAGTTACTCGGGGCCAACCCAAGAGACCCAGTACTTC. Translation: CASSYSGPTQETQYF.

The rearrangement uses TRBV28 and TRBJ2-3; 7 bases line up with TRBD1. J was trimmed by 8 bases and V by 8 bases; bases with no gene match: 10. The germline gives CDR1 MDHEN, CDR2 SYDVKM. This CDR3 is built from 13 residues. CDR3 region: CASEFTGARTQYF. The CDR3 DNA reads TGTGCCAGCGAGTTCACAGGGGCTCGTACGCAGTATTTT.

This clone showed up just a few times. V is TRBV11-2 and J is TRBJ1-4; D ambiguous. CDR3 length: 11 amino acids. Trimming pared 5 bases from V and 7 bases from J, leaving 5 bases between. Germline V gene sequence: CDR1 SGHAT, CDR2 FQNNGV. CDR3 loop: CASSPGEKLFF. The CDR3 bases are TGTGCCAGCAGCCCCGGTGAAAAACTGTTTTTT.

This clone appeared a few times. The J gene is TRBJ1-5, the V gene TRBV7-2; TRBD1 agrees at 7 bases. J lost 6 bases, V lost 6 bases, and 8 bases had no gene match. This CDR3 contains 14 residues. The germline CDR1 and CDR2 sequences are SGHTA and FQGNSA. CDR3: CASRPTGAAQPQHF. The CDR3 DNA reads TGTGCCAGCAGACCCACAGGGGCGGCTCAGCCCCAGCATTTT.

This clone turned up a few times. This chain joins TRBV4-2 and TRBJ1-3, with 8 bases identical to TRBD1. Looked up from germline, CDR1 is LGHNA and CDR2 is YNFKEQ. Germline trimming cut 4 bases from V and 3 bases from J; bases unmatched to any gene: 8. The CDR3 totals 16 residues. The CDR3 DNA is TGTGCCAGCAGCCGGCGCCCCAGGGGGCTTGGAAACACCATATATTTT. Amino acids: CASSRRPRGLGNTIYF.

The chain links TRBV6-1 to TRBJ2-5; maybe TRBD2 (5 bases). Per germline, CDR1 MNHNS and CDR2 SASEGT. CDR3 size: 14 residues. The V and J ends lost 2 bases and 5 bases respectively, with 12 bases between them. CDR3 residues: CASSELAAVETQYF. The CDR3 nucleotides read TGTGCCAGCAGTGAACTAGCCGCAGTGGAGACCCAGTACTTC.